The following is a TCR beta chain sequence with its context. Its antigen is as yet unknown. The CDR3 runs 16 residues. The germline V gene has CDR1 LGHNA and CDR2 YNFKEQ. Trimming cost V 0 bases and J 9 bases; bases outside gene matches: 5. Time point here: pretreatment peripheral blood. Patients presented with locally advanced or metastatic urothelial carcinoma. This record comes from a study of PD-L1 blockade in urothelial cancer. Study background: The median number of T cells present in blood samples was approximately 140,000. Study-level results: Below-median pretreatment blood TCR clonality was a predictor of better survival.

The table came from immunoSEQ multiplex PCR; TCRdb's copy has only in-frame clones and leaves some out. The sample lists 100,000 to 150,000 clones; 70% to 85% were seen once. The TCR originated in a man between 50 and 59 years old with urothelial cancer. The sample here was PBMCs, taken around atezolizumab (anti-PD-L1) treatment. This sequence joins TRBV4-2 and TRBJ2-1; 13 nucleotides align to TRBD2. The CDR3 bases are TGTGCCAGCAGCCAAGACGGGACTAGCGGGATCCGTGAGCAGTTCTTC. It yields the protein CASSQDGTSGIREQFF.